The present T cell receptor (beta chain) was sequenced within a study of blood T cell repertoires in COVID-19. The wider study: Sites across the United States, Italy and Spain contributed samples from acute and convalescent COVID-19. Sample material is recorded as cDNA or gDNA derived from T cells, B-cell-depleted T cells, or PBMCs.

Authors' methods: By means of reference gene primer amplification, nucleated cell counts were estimated. Sequencing was performed with immunoSEQ multiplex PCR; in TCRdb, only in-frame clones are kept and a portion is missing. D and trimming were read from the DNA, whereas the V and J calls and clone size are those reported in that table. Among around 170,000 clones, under 90% were seen once, and the ten largest hold 13% to 15%. The V segment lost 10 bases and the J segment 4 bases; nucleotides outside the gene matches: 12. Germline V gives CDR1 MRHNA, CDR2 SNTAGT. CDR3 length equals 16 residues. Sequenced input: peripheral blood. The TCR sequence derives from a young man with active or convalescent COVID-19. The chain uses TRBV6-4 and TRBJ2-5, with 13 bases aligning to TRBD2. DNA for the CDR3: TGTGCCACCTCCGGGACTAGCGGGGAAGGGAGAGAGACCCAGTACTTC. Amino acid sequence: CATSGTSGEGRETQYF.